These 2 T cell receptor beta chains came from one sample sequenced in a study of blood T cell repertoires in COVID-19 (dated by TCRdb to between 2020 and 2021). The library was prepared using the immunoSEQ multiplex PCR assay. As stored in TCRdb, this immuneACCESS dataset retains in-frame rearrangements with V and J assigned. A fraction of the clones does not appear; measured against another copy, unresolved V genes explain less than half of the discrepancy, and the remainder lacks a known reason. Counted in this sample were about 130,000 clones; roughly four fifths of them appeared once. The ten largest clonotypes hold more than 3% of the sample. The sequenced sample was peripheral blood. The receptors here all came from a woman aged 45-65 years with acute or convalescent COVID-19.

The chain recombines TRBV19 with TRBJ2-1, with 7 bases fitting TRBD2. The CDR3 runs to 17 residues. CDR1 is LNHDA and CDR2 is SQIVND in the germline V gene (reference sequence). The V segment lost 6 bases and the J segment 3 bases; nucleotides outside the gene matches: 14. The CDR3 loop is CASRPPLAGPNYNEQFF. CDR3 sequence (DNA): TGTGCCAGTAGGCCCCCTTTAGCGGGCCCCAACTACAATGAGCAGTTCTTC.

The V call is TRBV30, the J call TRBJ1-2, with 7 bases identical to TRBD1. Looked up from germline, CDR1 is GTSNPN and CDR2 is SVGIG (reference sequence). The junction had 6 bases not matched to a gene; V was cut back by 0 bases and J by 8 bases. The CDR3 loop spans 13 amino acids. CDR3 in amino acids: CAWSVGGGLGYTF. Here the CDR3 DNA reads TGTGCCTGGAGTGTAGGAGGGGGCCTCGGCTACACCTTC. Complete variable domain (other parts from reference TRBV30 and TRBJ1-2): SQTIHQWPATLVQPVGSPLSLECTVEGTSNPNLYWYRQAAGRGLQLLFYSVGIGQISSEVPQNLSASRPQDRQFILSSKKLLLSDSGFYLCAWSVGGGLGYTFGSGTRLTVV.